Listed below are T cell receptor beta chains from one sample, sequenced in a study of stem cell transplantation in POMP-related autoinflammatory disease. The repertoire was sequenced with immunoSEQ multiplex PCR; TCRdb's copy has only in-frame clones and lacks some. The sample holds 25,000 to 40,000 clones; 85% to 90% are singletons and the top ten take about 0.72%. The sample consisted of CD4+ T cells from PBMCs, taken before stem cell transplantation. These receptors all come from a human donor with POMP-related autoinflammation and immune dysregulation (PRAID). The CDR3 runs from the conserved cysteine through the conserved F or W. A D gene is named only where the DNA matches it firmly. Only part of the rows carry a size: once, few, many, or a class if the clone is expanded.

v_call	j_call	clone_size	d_call	cdr3_nt	cdr3_aa
TRBV9	TRBJ2-2	NA	NA	TGTGCCAGCAGCGTCGGACCCCCCTTTGGCACCGGGGAGCTGTTTTTT	CASSVGPPFGTGELFF
TRBV10-1	TRBJ2-7	NA	TRBD1	TGCGCCAGCAGTGACCCGACAGGGAACGAGCAGTACTTC	CASSDPTGNEQYF
TRBV28	TRBJ1-2	NA	NA	TGTGCCAGCAGTTGGGCTGACTATGGCTACACCTTC	CASSWADYGYTF
TRBV7-8	TRBJ1-2	NA	NA	TGTGCCAGCAGCCCCCGATCAGGGTCCACCGCATTCTATGGCTACACCTTC	CASSPRSGSTAFYGYTF
TRBV5-7	TRBJ2-3	NA	TRBD1	TGTGCCACCATGACAGGGGGCAAGAGCACAGATACGCAGTATTTT	CATMTGGKSTDTQYF
TRBV19	TRBJ2-1	NA	TRBD2	TGTGCCAGTAGTACCATAGCGGGATCCTACAATGAGCAGTTCTTC	CASSTIAGSYNEQFF
TRBV7-3	TRBJ2-1	NA	TRBD1	TGTGCCAGCAGCCAGACCGGGACAGGGCTCTACAATGAGCAGTTCTTC	CASSQTGTGLYNEQFF
TRBV28	TRBJ2-1	NA	TRBD2	TGTGCCAGCAGTTTTCCGAGCGGGAGTGGAAATGAGCAGTTCTTC	CASSFPSGSGNEQFF
TRBV11-2	TRBJ1-4	NA	NA	TGTGCCAGCAGCTTAGTCGGCGGGTACGGAAAACTGTTTTTT	CASSLVGGYGKLFF
TRBV19	TRBJ1-3	few	NA	TGTGCCAGTAGGGCCCTCCGAGGGAATGGAAACACCATATATTTT	CASRALRGNGNTIYF
TRBV5-1	TRBJ2-1	NA	TRBD2	TGCGCCAGCAGCTTCCGTAGCGGGAAGGTGGGTGAGCAGTTCTTC	CASSFRSGKVGEQFF
TRBV5-6	TRBJ1-2	NA	NA	TGTGCCAGCAGCTCCGGGACTAGCTATGGCTACACCTTC	CASSSGTSYGYTF
TRBV5-1	TRBJ2-1	NA	TRBD2	TGCGCCAGCAGCCGAAGCGGGGGGTACAATGAGCAGTTCTTC	CASSRSGGYNEQFF
TRBV7-2	TRBJ2-7	NA	NA	TGTGCCAGCAGTCCCAGGGTCGGGGACCCCCTATACGAGCAGTACTTC	CASSPRVGDPLYEQYF
TRBV6-1	TRBJ1-1	NA	TRBD1	TGTGCCAGCAGTAGTGACAGGGGGTGGACTGAAGCTTTCTTT	CASSSDRGWTEAFF
TRBV10-3	TRBJ1-6	few	TRBD1	TGTGCCATCAGTGGGGACAGGGACTCACCCCTCCACTTT	CAISGDRDSPLHF
TRBV5-1	TRBJ1-1	few	TRBD1	TGCGCCAGCAGCTTAGTGACAGGGGACACTGAAGCTTTCTTT	CASSLVTGDTEAFF
TRBV5-1	TRBJ1-2	NA	NA	TGCGCCAGCAGCTTGGAAGGGAGGGCTAACTATGGCTACACCTTC	CASSLEGRANYGYTF
TRBV10-3	TRBJ2-7	NA	TRBD1	TGTGCCATCAGTGAGTCGACCGGGACAGGGGATCCCGAGCAGTACTTC	CAISESTGTGDPEQYF
TRBV19	TRBJ1-5	NA	NA	TGTGCCAGTCGGCTCAGCAATCAGCCCCAGCATTTT	CASRLSNQPQHF